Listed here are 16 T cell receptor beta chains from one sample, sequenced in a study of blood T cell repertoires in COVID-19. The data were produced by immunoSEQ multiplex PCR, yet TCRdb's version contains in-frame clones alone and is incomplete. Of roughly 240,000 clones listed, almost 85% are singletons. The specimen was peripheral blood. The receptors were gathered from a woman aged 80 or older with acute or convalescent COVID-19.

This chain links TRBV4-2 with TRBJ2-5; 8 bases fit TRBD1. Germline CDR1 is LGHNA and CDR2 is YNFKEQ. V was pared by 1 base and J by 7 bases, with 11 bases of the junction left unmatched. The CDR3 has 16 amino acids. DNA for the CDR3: TGTGCCAGCAGCCAAGTCGGGACAGGCCAAACAGTGACCCAGTACTTC. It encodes CASSQVGTGQTVTQYF.

CDR3 region: CASSVEGRAGQPQHF. CDR3 sequence (DNA): TGTGCCAGCAGCGTAGAAGGCAGGGCTGGTCAGCCCCAGCATTTT. The V call is TRBV9, the J call TRBJ1-5; TRBD1 might be the D (5 bases). The ends were cut back, 0 bases at V and 6 bases at J, with 13 bases in the middle. Per germline, CDR1 SGDLS and CDR2 YYNGEE. This CDR3 is 15 amino acids long.

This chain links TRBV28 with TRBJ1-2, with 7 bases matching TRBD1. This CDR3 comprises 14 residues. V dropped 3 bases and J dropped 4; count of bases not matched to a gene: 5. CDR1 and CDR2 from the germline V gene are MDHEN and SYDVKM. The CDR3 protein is CASSFGTVGYGYTF. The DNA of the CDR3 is TGTGCCAGCAGTTTTGGGACAGTCGGCTATGGCTACACCTTC.

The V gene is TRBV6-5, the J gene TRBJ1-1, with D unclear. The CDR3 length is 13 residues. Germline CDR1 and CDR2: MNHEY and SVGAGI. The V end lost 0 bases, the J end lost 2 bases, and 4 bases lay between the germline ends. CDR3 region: CASSYSANTEAFF. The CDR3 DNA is TGTGCCAGCAGTTACTCAGCTAACACTGAAGCTTTCTTT.

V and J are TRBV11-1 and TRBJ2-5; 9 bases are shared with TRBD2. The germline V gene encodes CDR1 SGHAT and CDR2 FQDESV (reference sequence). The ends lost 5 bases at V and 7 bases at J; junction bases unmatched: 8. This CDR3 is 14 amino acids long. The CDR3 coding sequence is TGTGCCAGCAGCGCTAGCGGGAACGTAGGGACCCAGTACTTC. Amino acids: CASSASGNVGTQYF.

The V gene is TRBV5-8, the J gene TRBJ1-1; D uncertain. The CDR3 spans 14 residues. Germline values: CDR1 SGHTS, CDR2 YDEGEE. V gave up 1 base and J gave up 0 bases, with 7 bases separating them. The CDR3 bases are TGTGCCAGCAGCTTGCCCGGAGTGAACACTGAAGCTTTCTTT. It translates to CASSLPGVNTEAFF.

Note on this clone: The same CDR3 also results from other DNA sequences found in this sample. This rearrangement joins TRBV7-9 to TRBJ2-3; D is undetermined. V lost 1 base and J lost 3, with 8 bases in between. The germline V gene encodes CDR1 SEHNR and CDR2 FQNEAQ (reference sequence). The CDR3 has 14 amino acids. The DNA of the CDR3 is TGTGCCAGCAGCTTAGTGGTCGGGACAGATACGCAGTATTTT. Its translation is CASSLVVGTDTQYF.

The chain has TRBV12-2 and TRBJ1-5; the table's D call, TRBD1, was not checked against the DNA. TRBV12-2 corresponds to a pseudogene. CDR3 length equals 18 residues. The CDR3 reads CASRPRDSKEGGNQPQHF. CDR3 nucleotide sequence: TGTGCAAGTCGCCCCAGGGACAGTAAAGAAGGGGGCAATCAGCCCCAGCATTTT.

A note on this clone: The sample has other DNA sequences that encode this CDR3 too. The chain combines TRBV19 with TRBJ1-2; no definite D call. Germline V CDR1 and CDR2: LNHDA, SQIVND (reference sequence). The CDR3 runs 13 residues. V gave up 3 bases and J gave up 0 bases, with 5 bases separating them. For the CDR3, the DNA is TGTGCCAGTAGTATGCGAGCTAACTATGGCTACACCTTC. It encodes CASSMRANYGYTF.

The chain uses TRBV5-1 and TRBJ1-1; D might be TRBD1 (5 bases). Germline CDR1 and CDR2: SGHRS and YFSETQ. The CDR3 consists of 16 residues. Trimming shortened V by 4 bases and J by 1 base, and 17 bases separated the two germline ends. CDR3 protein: CASSGGSGGRNTEAFF. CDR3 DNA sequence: TGCGCCAGCAGCGGCGGATCCGGGGGGAGGAACACTGAAGCTTTCTTT.

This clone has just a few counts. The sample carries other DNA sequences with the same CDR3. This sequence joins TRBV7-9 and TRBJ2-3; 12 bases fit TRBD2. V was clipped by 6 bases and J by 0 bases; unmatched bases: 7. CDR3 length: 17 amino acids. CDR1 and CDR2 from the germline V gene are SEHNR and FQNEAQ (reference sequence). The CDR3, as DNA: TGTGCCAGCAGTTCCGGACTAGCGGGGCCTAGCACAGATACGCAGTATTTT. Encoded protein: CASSSGLAGPSTDTQYF.

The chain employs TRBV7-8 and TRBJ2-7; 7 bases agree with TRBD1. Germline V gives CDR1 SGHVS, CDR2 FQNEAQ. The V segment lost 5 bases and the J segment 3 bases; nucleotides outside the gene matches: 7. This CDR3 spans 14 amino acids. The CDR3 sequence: CASSTRQGFYEQYF. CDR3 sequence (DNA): TGTGCCAGCAGCACGCGACAGGGTTTCTACGAGCAGTACTTC.

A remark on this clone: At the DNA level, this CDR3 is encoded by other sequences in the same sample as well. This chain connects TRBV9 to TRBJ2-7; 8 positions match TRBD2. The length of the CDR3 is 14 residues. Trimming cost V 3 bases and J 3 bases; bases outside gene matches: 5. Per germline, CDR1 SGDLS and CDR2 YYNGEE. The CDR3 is CASSAGLDGYEQYF. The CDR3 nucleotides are TGTGCCAGCAGCGCGGGACTAGATGGCTACGAGCAGTACTTC. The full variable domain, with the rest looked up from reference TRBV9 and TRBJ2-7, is DSGVTQTPKHLITATGQRVTLRCSPRSGDLSVYWYQQSLDQGLQFLIQYYNGEERAKGNILERFSAQQFPDLHSELNLSSLELGDSALYFCASSAGLDGYEQYFGPGTRLTVT.

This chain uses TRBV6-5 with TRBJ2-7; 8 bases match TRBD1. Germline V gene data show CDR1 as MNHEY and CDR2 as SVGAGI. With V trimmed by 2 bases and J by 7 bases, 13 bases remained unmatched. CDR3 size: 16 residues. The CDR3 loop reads CASSYGTLTGAEEQYF. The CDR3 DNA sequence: TGTGCCAGCAGTTACGGCACCTTGACAGGGGCGGAGGAGCAGTACTTC.

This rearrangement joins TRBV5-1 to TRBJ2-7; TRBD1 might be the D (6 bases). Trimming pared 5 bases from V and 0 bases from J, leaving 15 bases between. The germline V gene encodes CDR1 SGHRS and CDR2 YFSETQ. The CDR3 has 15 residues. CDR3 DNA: TGCGCCAGCAGAGGCGGAAGGACAGACTCCTACGAGCAGTACTTC. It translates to CASRGGRTDSYEQYF.

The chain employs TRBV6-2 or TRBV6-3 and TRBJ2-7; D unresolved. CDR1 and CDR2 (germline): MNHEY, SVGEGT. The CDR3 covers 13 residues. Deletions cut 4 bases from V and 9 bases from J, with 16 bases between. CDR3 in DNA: TGTGCCAGCAGTTCTGAATTAAGAGGTCGGCAGTACTTC. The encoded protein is CASSSELRGRQYF.